This T cell receptor (beta chain) is drawn from a study of Graves' ophthalmopathy and Graves' hyperthyroidism. Germline V gives CDR1 SNHLY, CDR2 FYNNEI. Trimming stripped 8 bases from V and 4 bases from J, with 27 bases between. The CDR3 runs 17 residues. The study amplified TCR beta CDR3 regions using RNA transcripts. The library came from an HTBI-primed first-round RT-PCR and a second-round multiplex PCR. Each CDR3 protein is one row after TCRdb ran MiXCR on the multiplex PCR reads. The table shows 650,000 to 900,000 distinct CDR3 sequences, with roughly 40% occurring only once. The source is an adult man with Graves' ophthalmopathy. The sequenced material came from peripheral blood. This sequence joins TRBV2 and TRBJ2-7; D may correspond to TRBD1 or TRBD2 (5 bases each). In DNA, the CDR3 is TGTGCCAGCCTACGAACCCCGCAGTCAGGGAGAGGATACGAGCAGTACTTC. Translation: CASLRTPQSGRGYEQYF.